Below are 28 T cell receptor beta chains sequenced from a single sample in a study of patients and donors after allogeneic stem cell transplantation. In TCRdb, the RT-PCR reads were re-called with MiXCR into one record per CDR3 protein. The table shows some 880,000 distinct CDR3 sequences, with under 20% occurring only once. The source material was blood, either unsorted or a sorted T cell fraction (not recorded which). The source of these receptors is a human donor who was either an allogeneic HSCT recipient or a stem cell or donor lymphocyte infusion donor (not recorded which). It is not recorded whose cells these are; they may come from a transplant donor.

This clonotype has only a few counts. V gene TRBV7-6 combines with J gene TRBJ2-1; 9 nucleotides align to TRBD2. J was trimmed by 1 base and V by 5 bases; bases with no gene match: 6. Germline V CDR1 and CDR2: SGHVS, FNYEAQ. The CDR3 runs 16 residues. The CDR3 sequence is CASSNSGRSSYNEQFF. DNA of the CDR3: TGTGCCAGCAGCAATAGCGGGAGATCGTCCTACAATGAGCAGTTCTTC.

The rearrangement uses TRBV7-2 and TRBJ1-3; D might be TRBD1 (5 bases). V was pared by 1 base and J by 8 bases, with 12 bases between. The germline V gene has CDR1 SGHTA and CDR2 FQGNSA. There are 14 residues in the CDR3. The CDR3 nucleotides are TGTGCCAGCAGCTTAGGGGCGGAGGGGTACACCATATATTTT. This encodes CASSLGAEGYTIYF. The full variable domain, completed using reference TRBV7-2 and TRBJ1-3, is GAGVSQSPSNKVTEKGKDVELRCDPISGHTALYWYRQSLGQGLEFLIYFQGNSAPDKSGLPSDRFSAERTGGSVSTLTIQRTQQEDSAVYLCASSLGAEGYTIYFGEGSWLTVV.

This sequence joins TRBV5-5 and TRBJ2-1; TRBD2 matches 12 bases. Losses at the gene ends were 5 bases for V and 6 bases for J; bases not matched to a gene: 0. Looked up from germline, CDR1 is SGHKS and CDR2 is YYEKEE (reference sequence). The CDR3 loop spans 13 amino acids. Written as DNA, the CDR3 is TGTGCCAGCAGGACTAGCGGGAGCAATGAGCAGTTCTTC. It codes for CASRTSGSNEQFF.

This clonotype has only a few counts. The rearrangement uses TRBV12-3 or TRBV12-4 and TRBJ2-1, with 9 positions matching TRBD2. Trimming took 6 bases from V and 7 from J; bases not matched to a gene: 10. CDR3 length: 15 residues. The CDR3 bases are TGTGCCAGCAGCCAGGGCGGACTAGCGAAGAATGAGCAGTTCTTC. The encoded protein is CASSQGGLAKNEQFF.

This clonotype was seen repeatedly, ten times or more. This sequence joins TRBV14 and TRBJ2-1; D perhaps matches TRBD2 (6 bases). The CDR3 runs 13 residues. CDR1 and CDR2 (germline): SGHDN, FVKESK. V lost 1 base, J lost 10 bases, and 11 bases lay in between. CDR3 protein: CASSQVTRSEQFF. CDR3 in DNA: TGTGCCAGCAGCCAAGTGACTAGATCCGAGCAGTTCTTC. Full variable domain (rest looked up from reference TRBV14 and TRBJ2-1): EAGVTQFPSHSVIEKGQTVTLRCDPISGHDNLYWYRRVMGKEIKFLLHFVKESKQDESGMPNNRFLAERTGGTYSTLKVQPAELEDSGVYFCASSQVTRSEQFFGPGTRLTVL.

The V and J genes are TRBV9 and TRBJ1-6; possible D gene TRBD1, 5 bases. The germline V gene encodes CDR1 SGDLS and CDR2 YYNGEE. There are 14 residues in the CDR3. V was cut by 0 bases and J by 10 bases, with 11 bases left in between. The CDR3: CASSVDGRVSPLHF. The DNA of the CDR3 is TGTGCCAGCAGCGTAGATGGCAGGGTCTCACCCCTCCACTTT.

The gene calls are TRBV10-3 and TRBJ2-7; 7 bases are shared with TRBD2. Losses at the gene ends were 4 bases for V and 1 base for J; bases not matched to a gene: 4. The CDR3 sequence is 14 residues long. Germline V gives CDR1 ENHRY, CDR2 SYGVKD. Written as DNA, the CDR3 is TGTGCCATCAGTGGGCTAGCGGAATCCTACGAGCAGTACTTC. This encodes CAISGLAESYEQYF.

The count of this clonotype is one. This chain connects TRBV12-3 or TRBV12-4 to TRBJ2-5; 7 nucleotides line up with TRBD1. The CDR3 covers 15 residues. The V gene end was trimmed by 6 bases and the J gene end by 1 base; junction bases not matched to a gene: 8. CDR3 DNA sequence: TGTGCCAGCAGCTTTGGACAGGCTTTCCAAGAGACCCAGTACTTC. Translation: CASSFGQAFQETQYF.

This clonotype was counted once. V is TRBV27 and J is TRBJ2-3, with D unclear. Trimming took 5 bases from V and 0 from J, leaving 12 bases between them. The germline gives CDR1 MNHEY, CDR2 SMNVEV (reference sequence). The CDR3 is 15 residues long. CDR3 DNA: TGTGCCAGCAGTCCAGTGACGGATAGCACAGATACGCAGTATTTT. It is translated as CASSPVTDSTDTQYF.

A few counts support this clonotype. The V gene is TRBV6-1, the J gene TRBJ2-3; 11 positions agree with TRBD2. Germline-derived CDR1 and CDR2 are MNHNS and SASEGT. Losses at the gene ends were 6 bases for V and 7 bases for J; bases not matched to a gene: 6. The CDR3 length is 14 residues. The CDR3 protein is CASRRLAGRNTQYF. In DNA form, the CDR3 reads TGTGCCAGCAGGAGACTAGCGGGACGAAATACGCAGTATTTT.

The rearrangement joins TRBV18 to TRBJ2-3; D ambiguous. V lost 0 bases and J 1 base, leaving 5 bases between the germline ends. Germline CDR1 is KGHSH and CDR2 is LQKENI. The CDR3 has 14 amino acids. The CDR3 is CASSPPSGTDTQYF. CDR3 nucleotides: TGTGCCAGCTCACCACCCAGCGGCACAGATACGCAGTATTTT.

The genes are TRBV3-1 and TRBJ2-5, with 10 bases identical to TRBD2. The J segment lost 3 bases and the V segment lost 8 bases, leaving 3 bases of the junction unmatched. This CDR3 has 13 amino acids. CDR1 LGHDT and CDR2 YNNKEL come from the germline V gene (reference sequence). CDR3 amino acids: CASQTSGKETQYF. DNA of the CDR3: TGTGCCAGCCAAACTAGCGGGAAAGAGACCCAGTACTTC.

This clonotype was found a few times. The chain employs TRBV12-3 or TRBV12-4 and TRBJ1-1; TRBD1 agrees at 7 bases. J gave up 2 bases and V 8 bases, and 8 bases lay outside the gene matches. The length of the CDR3 is 14 residues. CDR3 in amino acids: CASGMRGGNTEAFF. The CDR3 DNA reads TGTGCCAGCGGGATGCGAGGGGGCAACACTGAAGCTTTCTTT.

There are a few counts of this clonotype. V and J are TRBV5-1 and TRBJ1-4; TRBD1 aligns across 9 bases. This CDR3 contains 17 residues. Trimming took 4 bases from V and 2 from J; bases not matched to a gene: 9. Germline values: CDR1 SGHRS, CDR2 YFSETQ. As DNA, the CDR3 is TGCGCCAGCAGCCCCGGACAGGGGAGCGCGACTAATGAAAAACTGTTTTTT. Its translation: CASSPGQGSATNEKLFF.

This clonotype was counted between two and nine times. The CDR3: CASRTGFPPDTEAFF. The CDR3 coding sequence is TGTGCCAGCAGGACAGGGTTTCCTCCAGACACTGAAGCTTTCTTT. This sequence joins TRBV2 and TRBJ1-1; 7 positions agree with TRBD1. The germline CDR1 and CDR2 sequences are SNHLY and FYNNEI. The trim removed 6 bases at V and 3 bases at J, leaving 10 bases unmatched. The CDR3 runs 15 residues.

This clonotype was detected a few times. This rearrangement joins TRBV18 to TRBJ1-1, with no clear D. The CDR3 contains 15 residues. Deletions cut 0 bases from V and 1 base from J, with 9 bases between. The germline CDR1 and CDR2 sequences are KGHSH and LQKENI. The CDR3 sequence is CASSPPRQENTEAFF. The CDR3 nucleotides read TGTGCCAGCTCACCACCGAGGCAGGAGAACACTGAAGCTTTCTTT.

The sample holds many counts of this clonotype. The J gene is TRBJ2-6, the V gene TRBV5-1; TRBD1 aligns across 9 bases. The CDR3 runs 19 residues. Unmatched junction bases numbered 11, after V lost 4 bases and J lost 0 bases. CDR1 SGHRS and CDR2 YFSETQ come from the germline V gene. DNA for the CDR3: TGCGCCAGCAGCCAACGGACAGGGGAAAGGATCTCTGGGGCCAACGTCCTGACTTTC. Translating gives CASSQRTGERISGANVLTF.

V usage is TRBV5-1 and J usage is TRBJ2-5; D unresolved. The germline CDR1 and CDR2 sequences are SGHRS and YFSETQ. V was trimmed by 0 bases and J by 5 bases, leaving 11 bases between them. CDR3 length: 14 amino acids. In DNA, the CDR3 is TGCGCCAGCAGCTTGGGATTTAGGGCGGAGACCCAGTACTTC. Protein: CASSLGFRAETQYF.

This clonotype was seen only once. The chain is built from TRBV12-3 or TRBV12-4 and TRBJ1-4, with D tentatively TRBD1 (5 bases). V lost 5 bases to trimming and J lost 3 bases, with 13 bases between them. The CDR3 extends over 15 amino acids. In DNA form, the CDR3 reads TGTGCCAGCAGTCTACTACAGGTCCCTAATGAAAAACTGTTTTTT. Its protein is CASSLLQVPNEKLFF.

The genes are TRBV6-5 and TRBJ2-5, with 7 bases fitting TRBD1. The CDR3 is made up of 16 amino acids. Germline CDR1 is MNHEY and CDR2 is SVGAGI. V trimming: 0 bases; J trimming: 2 bases; junction bases outside the gene matches: 6. In DNA form, the CDR3 reads TGTGCCAGCAGTTACTCCCCGACAGGGAAACAAGAGACCCAGTACTTC. Translating gives CASSYSPTGKQETQYF.

At least ten counts were recorded for this clonotype. The rearrangement uses TRBV6-5 and TRBJ2-7; D uncertain. CDR1 MNHEY and CDR2 SVGAGI come from the germline V gene. The V end was cut by 3 bases, the J end by 6 bases, with 6 bases between. The CDR3 consists of 11 residues. Here the CDR3 DNA reads TGTGCCAGCAGTTATGGTGGCGAGCAGTACTTC. It encodes CASSYGGEQYF.

This chain joins TRBV18 and TRBJ2-3; D not certain. This CDR3 comprises 15 residues. V was shortened by 1 base and J by 0 bases, with 8 bases between the two germline ends. Germline loops: CDR1 KGHSH, CDR2 LQKENI. CDR3 residues: CASSPLAKSTDTQYF. CDR3 coding DNA: TGTGCCAGCTCACCACTGGCGAAAAGCACAGATACGCAGTATTTT.

This sequence joins TRBV3-1 and TRBJ2-7, with TRBD1 as a possible D gene (5 bases). The CDR3 is made up of 14 amino acids. The germline V gene has CDR1 LGHDT and CDR2 YNNKEL (reference sequence). V lost 4 bases to trimming and J lost 2 bases, with 12 bases between them. The DNA of the CDR3 is TGTGCCAGCAGCCCTGGACACCTAACCTACGAGCAGTACTTC. Translated: CASSPGHLTYEQYF.

This clonotype was detected many times. The chain combines TRBV12-3 or TRBV12-4 with TRBJ2-5; D gene ambiguous. The CDR3 length is 14 residues. Trimming took off 2 bases at V and 5 bases at J, with 12 bases between the two ends. DNA of the CDR3: TGTGCCAGCAGTTTAAGTTACGGGCGGGAGACCCAGTACTTC. Its protein is CASSLSYGRETQYF.

This rearrangement joins TRBV7-9 to TRBJ2-7, with 7 bases aligning to TRBD2. There are 14 residues in the CDR3. Germline V CDR1 and CDR2: SEHNR, FQNEAQ (reference sequence). The junction had 8 bases not matched to a gene; V was cut back by 6 bases and J by 3 bases. The CDR3 region has the DNA TGTGCCAGCAGTCCAGGGAGGGACCGCTACGAGCAGTACTTC. Protein: CASSPGRDRYEQYF.

The chain joins TRBV28 to TRBJ1-4; tentatively, D is TRBD1 (5 bases). This CDR3 has 12 residues. Germline V gene sequence: CDR1 MDHEN, CDR2 SYDVKM. V lost 8 bases and J lost 8, with 12 bases in between. CDR3 nucleotides: TGTGCCAGCGCGGGATCAGGGGAAAAACTGTTTTTT. This sequence encodes CASAGSGEKLFF.

The rearrangement uses TRBV2 and TRBJ2-2, with 9 bases matching TRBD2. Germline V gene lookup returns CDR1 SNHLY and CDR2 FYNNEI. The CDR3 totals 15 residues. V lost 5 bases and J lost 3; bases outside the gene matches: 4. CDR3 loop: CASSTSGSHTGELFF. The CDR3 DNA sequence: TGTGCCAGCAGTACTAGCGGGTCCCACACCGGGGAGCTGTTTTTT.

J is TRBJ2-3 and V is TRBV5-1; D is perhaps TRBD2 (5 bases). V was shortened by 4 bases and J by 1 base, with 16 bases between the two germline ends. The CDR3 contains 16 residues. The germline gives CDR1 SGHRS, CDR2 YFSETQ. In DNA, the CDR3 is TGCGCCAGCAGCCGGTTCACCCGGGAAGGCACAGATACGCAGTATTTT. As protein: CASSRFTREGTDTQYF.